The clone carrying this T cell receptor beta chain was found a few times. Random hexamers were used to reverse transcribe an amount of roughly 0.5 to 1 ug RNA. TCRdb re-analysed the immunoSEQ multiplex PCR reads in MiXCR, keeping a single row per CDR3 protein. The sample records about 140,000 distinct CDR3 sequences, 94% being singletons. The CDR3 covers 10 residues. V was shortened by 2 bases and J by 9 bases, with 2 bases between the two germline ends. Germline CDR1 and CDR2: SEHNR and FQNEAQ (reference sequence). The record originates from a study of CD8 T cells in Susac syndrome. Sequencing was carried out using CD8+ T cells from PBMCs. This clonotype was obtained from a human donor in good health. The rearrangement links TRBV7-9 to TRBJ2-1; D remains unclear. CDR3 amino acids: CASSLSEQFF. The CDR3 nucleotides are TGTGCCAGCAGCTTAAGTGAGCAGTTCTTC. Full variable domain (missing parts from reference TRBV7-9 and TRBJ2-1): DTGVSQNPRHKITKRGQNVTFRCDPISEHNRLYWYRQTLGQGPEFLTYFQNEAQLEKSRLLSDRFSAERPKGSFSTLEIQRTEQGDSAMYLCASSLSEQFFGPGTRLTVL.